This TCR beta chain was identified during a study of T cells after yellow fever vaccination. This clonotype was found many times. From the 5' RACE reads, TCRdb called clonotypes with MiXCR, one entry per CDR3 protein. The sample has about 120,000 distinct CDR3 sequences; roughly 7.2% are singletons. The germline gives CDR1 MGHDK, CDR2 SYGVNS. The V and J ends lost 0 bases and 5 bases respectively, with 13 bases between them. The CDR3 length is 15 residues. J is TRBJ2-5 and V is TRBV25-1, with a tentative D call TRBD2 (7 bases). The sample here was CD4+ T cells sorted from PBMCs, taken 45 days after the first yellow fever vaccination. This receptor was obtained from a man between 18 and 29 years old who received the YFV17D yellow fever vaccine. The CDR3 DNA reads TGTGCCAGCAGTGAATACCGGGGGGCTGGGGAGACCCAGTACTTC. It yields the protein CASSEYRGAGETQYF.